The 4 T cell receptor beta chains below were found in one sample sequenced in a study of blood T cell repertoires in COVID-19. Generated by immunoSEQ multiplex PCR, the TCRdb table keeps only in-frame clones and is missing some. The data hold 100,000 to 150,000 clones, with approximately 83% observed a single time. Sequenced input: peripheral blood. These receptors were collected from a man in his forties with active or convalescent COVID-19.

This clone occurred a few times. The chain uses TRBV4-1 and TRBJ1-2; possible D gene TRBD1, 5 bases. Germline-derived CDR1 and CDR2 are MGHRA and YSYEKL. The CDR3 runs to 15 residues. Trimming removed 0 bases from V and 4 bases from J, with 12 bases in between. Written as DNA, the CDR3 is TGCGCCAGCAGCCAAGAATCACAGGCGTCCTATGGCTACACCTTC. Translated, it gives CASSQESQASYGYTF.

The V and J genes are TRBV6-2 or TRBV6-3 and TRBJ2-6; no clear D gene. The CDR3 contains 15 residues. The germline V gene encodes CDR1 MNHEY and CDR2 SVGEGT. Trimming removed 2 bases from V and 0 bases from J, with 5 bases in between. CDR3 sequence reads: CASSYGRSGANVLTF. In nucleotides, the CDR3 is TGTGCCAGCAGTTACGGGCGCTCTGGGGCCAACGTCCTGACTTTC.

The V gene is TRBV18, the J gene TRBJ2-2, with 8 positions matching TRBD1. Per germline, CDR1 KGHSH and CDR2 LQKENI. The J segment lost 4 bases and the V segment lost 6 bases, leaving 13 bases of the junction unmatched. The CDR3 is made up of 17 amino acids. The CDR3 bases are TGTGCCAGCTCTCGAGCCCCCGGGACAGGCGGCACCGGGGAGCTGTTTTTT. Its protein is CASSRAPGTGGTGELFF.

The V call is TRBV5-1, the J call TRBJ1-5; 8 bases map to TRBD1. The CDR3 consists of 15 residues. Germline V lookup: CDR1 SGHRS, CDR2 YFSETQ. V was pared by 5 bases and J by 1 base, with 5 bases of the junction left unmatched. CDR3 sequence: CASRATGDSNQPQHF. The CDR3 DNA is TGCGCCAGCAGAGCGACAGGGGACAGCAATCAGCCCCAGCATTTT.